This T cell receptor beta chain was captured in a study of control samples from healthy donors and cancer patients. V lost 4 bases, J lost 1 base, and 17 bases lay in between. There are 16 residues in the CDR3. CDR1 is KGHSH, CDR2 LQKENI, per germline. TCRdb's table, derived via immunoSEQ multiplex PCR, lists solely in-frame clones and lacks some. The table lists under 450,000 clones, 75% to 95% of them singletons. The sequenced sample consisted of PBMCs. The receptor was isolated from a middle-aged man with head and neck cancer. This sequence joins TRBV18 and TRBJ2-7; D is perhaps TRBD1 or TRBD2 (6 bases each). The DNA of the CDR3 is TGTGCCAGCTCACGGGGGGTAAGGACAGATTCCTACGAGCAGTACTTC. This gives the protein CASSRGVRTDSYEQYF.